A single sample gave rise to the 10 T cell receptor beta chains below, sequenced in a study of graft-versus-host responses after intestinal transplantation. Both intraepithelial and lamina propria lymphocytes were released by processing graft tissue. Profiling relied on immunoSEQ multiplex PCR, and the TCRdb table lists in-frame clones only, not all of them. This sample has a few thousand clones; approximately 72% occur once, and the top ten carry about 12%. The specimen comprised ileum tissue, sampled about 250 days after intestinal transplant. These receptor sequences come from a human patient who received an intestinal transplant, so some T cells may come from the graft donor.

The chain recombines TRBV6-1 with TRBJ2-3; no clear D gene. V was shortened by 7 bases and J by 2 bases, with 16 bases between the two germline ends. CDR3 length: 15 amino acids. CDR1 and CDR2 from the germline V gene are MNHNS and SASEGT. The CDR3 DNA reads TGTGCCAGCACCAGCCTTGGCGGCTCCACAGATACGCAGTATTTT. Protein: CASTSLGGSTDTQYF.

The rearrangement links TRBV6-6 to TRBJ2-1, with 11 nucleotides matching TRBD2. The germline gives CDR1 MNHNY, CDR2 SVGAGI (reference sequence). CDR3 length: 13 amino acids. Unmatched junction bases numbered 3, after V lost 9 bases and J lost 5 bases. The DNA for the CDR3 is TGTGCCAGTTTAGCGGGAGGGAACAATGAGCAGTTCTTC. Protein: CASLAGGNNEQFF.

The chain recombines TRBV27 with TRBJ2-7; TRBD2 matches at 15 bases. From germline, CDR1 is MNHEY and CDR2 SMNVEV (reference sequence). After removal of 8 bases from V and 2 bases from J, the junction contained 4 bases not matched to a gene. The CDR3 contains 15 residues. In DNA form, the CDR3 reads TGTGCCAGCGGACTAGCGGGAGGGAGCACCTACGAGCAGTACTTC. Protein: CASGLAGGSTYEQYF.

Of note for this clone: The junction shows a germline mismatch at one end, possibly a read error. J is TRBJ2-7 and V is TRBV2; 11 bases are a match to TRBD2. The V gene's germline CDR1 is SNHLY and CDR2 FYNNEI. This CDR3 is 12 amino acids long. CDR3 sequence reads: CASSERTSGRDF. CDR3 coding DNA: TGTGCCAGCAGTGAAAGGACTAGCGGGCGGGACTTC. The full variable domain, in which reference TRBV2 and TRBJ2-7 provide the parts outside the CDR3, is EPEVTQTPSHQVTQMGQEVILRCVPISNHLYFYWYRQILGQKVEFLVSFYNNEISEKSEIFDDQFSVERPDGSNFTLKIRSTKLEDSAMYFCASSERTSGRDFGPGTRLTVT.

In DNA, the CDR3 is TGCGCCAGCAGCCAAGATATCCCCCGGACAGGGATTGACTATGGCTACACCTTC. This gives the protein CASSQDIPRTGIDYGYTF. The chain uses TRBV4-3 and TRBJ1-2; TRBD1 agrees at 8 bases. V shed 0 bases, J shed 3 bases, and the junction held 12 bases outside the gene matches. Germline CDR1 and CDR2: LGHNA and YSLEER. The CDR3 spans 18 residues.

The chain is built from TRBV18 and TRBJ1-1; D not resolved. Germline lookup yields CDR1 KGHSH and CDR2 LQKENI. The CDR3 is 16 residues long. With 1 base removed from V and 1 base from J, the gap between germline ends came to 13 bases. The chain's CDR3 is CASSPRRQRQNTEAFF. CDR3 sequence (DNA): TGTGCCAGCTCACCACGTAGGCAACGACAGAACACTGAAGCTTTCTTT.

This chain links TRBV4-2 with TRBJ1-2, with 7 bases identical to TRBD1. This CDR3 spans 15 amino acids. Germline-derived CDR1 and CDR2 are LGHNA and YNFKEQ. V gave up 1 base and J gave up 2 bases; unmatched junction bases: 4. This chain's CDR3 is CASSQVPRGNYGYTF. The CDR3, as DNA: TGTGCCAGCAGCCAAGTTCCCAGGGGGAACTATGGCTACACCTTC.

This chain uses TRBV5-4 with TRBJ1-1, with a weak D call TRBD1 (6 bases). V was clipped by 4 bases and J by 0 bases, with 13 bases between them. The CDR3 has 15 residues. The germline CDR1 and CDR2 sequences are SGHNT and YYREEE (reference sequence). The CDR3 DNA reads TGTGCCAGCAGCGAGAGGGGGGGCATGAACACTGAAGCTTTCTTT. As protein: CASSERGGMNTEAFF.

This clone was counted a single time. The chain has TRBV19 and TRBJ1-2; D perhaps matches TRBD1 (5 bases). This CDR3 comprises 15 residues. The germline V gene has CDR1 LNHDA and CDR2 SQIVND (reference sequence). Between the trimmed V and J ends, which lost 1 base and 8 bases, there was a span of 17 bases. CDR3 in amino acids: CASSIVPQGLGGYTF. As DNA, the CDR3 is TGTGCCAGTAGTATAGTTCCTCAGGGCCTCGGGGGCTACACCTTC.

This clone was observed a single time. CDR3 protein: CASSPGGSSYEQYF. The CDR3 DNA is TGCGCCAGCAGCCCGGGGGGTAGCTCCTACGAGCAGTACTTC. This chain links TRBV5-1 with TRBJ2-5; 7 bases fit TRBD2. The DNA end lines up better with TRBJ2-7; the J call may be wrong. The CDR3 extends over 14 amino acids. Germline lookup yields CDR1 SGHRS and CDR2 YFSETQ.